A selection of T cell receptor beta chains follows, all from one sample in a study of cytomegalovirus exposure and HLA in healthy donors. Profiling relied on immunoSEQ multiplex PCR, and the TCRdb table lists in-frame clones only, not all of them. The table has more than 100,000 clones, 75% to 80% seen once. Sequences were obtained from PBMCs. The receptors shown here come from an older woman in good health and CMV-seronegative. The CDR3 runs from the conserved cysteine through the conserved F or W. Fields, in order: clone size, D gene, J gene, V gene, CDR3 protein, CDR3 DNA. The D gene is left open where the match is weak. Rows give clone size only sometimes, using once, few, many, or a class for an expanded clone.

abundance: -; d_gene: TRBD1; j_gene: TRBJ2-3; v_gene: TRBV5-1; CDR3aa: CASSWETGADTQYF; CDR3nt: TGCGCCAGCAGCTGGGAAACAGGGGCAGATACGCAGTATTTT
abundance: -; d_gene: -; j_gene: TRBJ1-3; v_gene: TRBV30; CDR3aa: CAWSFRGPGNTIYF; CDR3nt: TGTGCCTGGAGTTTCAGGGGCCCTGGAAACACCATATATTTT
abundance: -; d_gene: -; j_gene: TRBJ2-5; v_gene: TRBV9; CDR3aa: CASSVLSGSETQYF; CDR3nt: TGTGCCAGCAGCGTCCTTAGCGGTTCAGAGACCCAGTACTTC
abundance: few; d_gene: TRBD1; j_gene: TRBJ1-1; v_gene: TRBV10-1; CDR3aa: CASSVGQGLTEAFF; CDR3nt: TGCGCCAGCAGTGTAGGACAGGGGTTGACTGAAGCTTTCTTT
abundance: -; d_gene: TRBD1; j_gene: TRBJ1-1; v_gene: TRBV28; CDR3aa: CASRPGQGGTEAFF; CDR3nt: TGTGCCAGCAGACCAGGACAGGGGGGGACTGAAGCTTTCTTT
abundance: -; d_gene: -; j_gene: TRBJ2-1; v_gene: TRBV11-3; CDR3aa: CASSSRLNNEQFF; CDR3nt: TGTGCCAGCAGCTCCCGACTCAACAATGAGCAGTTCTTC
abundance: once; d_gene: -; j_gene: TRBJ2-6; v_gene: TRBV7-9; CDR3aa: CASSLAQGSLSGANVLTF; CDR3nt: TGTGCCAGCAGCTTAGCGCAGGGATCCCTTTCTGGGGCCAACGTCCTGACTTTC
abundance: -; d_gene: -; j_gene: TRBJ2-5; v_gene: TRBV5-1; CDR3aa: CASSLGRGEETQYF; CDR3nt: TGCGCCAGCAGCTTGGGGCGGGGTGAAGAGACCCAGTACTTC
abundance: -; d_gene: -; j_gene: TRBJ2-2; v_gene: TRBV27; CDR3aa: CASSLSGNTGELFF; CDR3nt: TGTGCCAGCAGTTTGAGCGGGAACACCGGGGAGCTGTTTTTT
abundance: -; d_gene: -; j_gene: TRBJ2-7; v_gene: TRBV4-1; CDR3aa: CASSQVGGGGYEQYF; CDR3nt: TGCGCCAGCAGCCAAGTGGGGGGCGGGGGATACGAGCAGTACTTC
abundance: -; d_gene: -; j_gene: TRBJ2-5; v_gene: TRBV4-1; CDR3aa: CASSPVTRETQYF; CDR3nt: TGCGCCAGCAGCCCGGTCACCAGGGAGACCCAGTACTTC
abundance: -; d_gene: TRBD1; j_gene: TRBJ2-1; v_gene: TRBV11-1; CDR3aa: CASSHADRGHYNEQFF; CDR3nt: TGTGCCAGCAGCCATGCCGACAGGGGGCACTACAATGAGCAGTTCTTC
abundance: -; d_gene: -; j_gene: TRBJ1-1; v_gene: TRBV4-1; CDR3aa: CASCARGGTEAFF; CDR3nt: TGCGCCAGCTGCGCACGGGGGGGCACTGAAGCTTTCTTT
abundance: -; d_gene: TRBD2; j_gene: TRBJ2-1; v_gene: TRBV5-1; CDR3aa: CASSFLAGADVEQFF; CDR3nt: TGCGCCAGCAGCTTTCTAGCGGGGGCGGACGTTGAGCAGTTCTTC
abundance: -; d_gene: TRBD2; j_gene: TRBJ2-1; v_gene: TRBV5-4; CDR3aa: CASSLAGGVSGSNEQFF; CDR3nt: TGTGCCAGCAGCTTGGCGGGTGGGGTTAGCGGGAGTAATGAGCAGTTCTTC
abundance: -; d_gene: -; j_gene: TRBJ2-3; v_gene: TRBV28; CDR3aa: CASSGRGARTDTQYF; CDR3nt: TGTGCCAGCAGCGGCCGGGGAGCTCGCACAGATACGCAGTATTTT
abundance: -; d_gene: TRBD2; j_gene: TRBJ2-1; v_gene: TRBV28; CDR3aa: CASESSGKQYNEQFF; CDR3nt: TGTGCCAGCGAGTCTAGCGGAAAGCAGTACAATGAGCAGTTCTTC
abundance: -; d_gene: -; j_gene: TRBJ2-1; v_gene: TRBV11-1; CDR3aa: CASSLYYSYNEQFF; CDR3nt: TGTGCCAGCAGCTTATACTACTCCTACAATGAGCAGTTCTTC
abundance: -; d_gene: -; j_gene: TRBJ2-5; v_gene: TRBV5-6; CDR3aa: CASSLWTAEKAQYF; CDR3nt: TGTGCCAGCAGCCTCTGGACAGCCGAGAAGGCCCAGTACTTC
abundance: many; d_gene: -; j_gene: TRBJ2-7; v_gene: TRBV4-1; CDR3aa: CAASKRAGANSYEQYF; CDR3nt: TGCGCCGCCTCAAAGAGGGCAGGGGCCAACTCCTACGAGCAGTACTTC
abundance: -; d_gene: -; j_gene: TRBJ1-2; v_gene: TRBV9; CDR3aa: CASSVGDTGGYTF; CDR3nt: TGTGCCAGCAGCGTAGGGGACACGGGCGGCTACACCTTC
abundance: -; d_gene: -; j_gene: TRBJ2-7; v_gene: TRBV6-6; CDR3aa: CASSGLSYEQYF; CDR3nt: TGTGCCAGCAGTGGACTGTCCTACGAGCAGTACTTC
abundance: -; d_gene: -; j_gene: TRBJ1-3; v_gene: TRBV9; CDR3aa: CASSTQQGFLNTIYF; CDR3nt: TGTGCCAGCAGCACCCAACAGGGTTTTCTGAACACCATATATTTT
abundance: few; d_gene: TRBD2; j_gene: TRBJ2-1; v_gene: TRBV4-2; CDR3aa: CASSQGGLATRGEQFF; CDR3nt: TGTGCCAGCAGCCAAGGAGGACTAGCTACTAGGGGTGAGCAGTTCTTC
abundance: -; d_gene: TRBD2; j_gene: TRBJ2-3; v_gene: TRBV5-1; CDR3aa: CASSLGLAGATDTQYF; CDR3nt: TGCGCCAGCAGCTTGGGACTAGCGGGGGCCACAGATACGCAGTATTTT
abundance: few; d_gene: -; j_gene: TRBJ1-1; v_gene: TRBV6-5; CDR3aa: CASMFRMTANTEAFF; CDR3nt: TGTGCCAGCATGTTCCGGATGACAGCGAACACTGAAGCTTTCTTT
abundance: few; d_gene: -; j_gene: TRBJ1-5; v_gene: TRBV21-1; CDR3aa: CASSLRPGQGRQPQHF; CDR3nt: TGTGCCAGCAGCTTACGCCCGGGACAGGGGCGTCAGCCCCAGCATTTT
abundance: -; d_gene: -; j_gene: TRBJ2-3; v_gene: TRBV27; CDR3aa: CASRGGQPGSYTQYF; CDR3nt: TGTGCCAGCAGGGGGGGACAGCCAGGGTCATATACGCAGTATTTT
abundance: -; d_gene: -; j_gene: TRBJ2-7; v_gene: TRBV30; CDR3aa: CAWSGFASSYEQYF; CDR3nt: TGTGCCTGGAGTGGATTTGCCTCGAGCTACGAGCAGTACTTC
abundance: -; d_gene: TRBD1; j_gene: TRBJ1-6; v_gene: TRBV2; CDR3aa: CASSHKDRPYNSPLHF; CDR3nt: TGTGCCAGCAGCCATAAGGACAGGCCGTATAATTCACCCCTCCACTTT
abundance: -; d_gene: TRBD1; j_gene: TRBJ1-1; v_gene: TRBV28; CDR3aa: CASSFRTGAGNTEAFF; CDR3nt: TGTGCCAGCAGTTTCCGGACAGGGGCGGGGAACACTGAAGCTTTCTTT
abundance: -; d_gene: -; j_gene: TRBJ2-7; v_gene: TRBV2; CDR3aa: CASKPYEQYF; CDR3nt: TGTGCCAGCAAGCCATACGAGCAGTACTTC
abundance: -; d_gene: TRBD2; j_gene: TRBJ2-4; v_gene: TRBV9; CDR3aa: CASSVEEAGVKNIQYF; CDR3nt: TGTGCCAGCAGCGTAGAAGAGGCGGGGGTGAAAAACATTCAGTACTTC
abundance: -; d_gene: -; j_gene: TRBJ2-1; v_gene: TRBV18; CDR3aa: CASSPLGDANEQFF; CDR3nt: TGTGCCAGCTCACCACTAGGAGACGCGAATGAGCAGTTCTTC
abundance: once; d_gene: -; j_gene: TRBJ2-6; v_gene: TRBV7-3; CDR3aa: CASRRTGSGANVLTF; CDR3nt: TGTGCCAGCAGGCGTACAGGCTCTGGGGCCAACGTCCTGACTTTC